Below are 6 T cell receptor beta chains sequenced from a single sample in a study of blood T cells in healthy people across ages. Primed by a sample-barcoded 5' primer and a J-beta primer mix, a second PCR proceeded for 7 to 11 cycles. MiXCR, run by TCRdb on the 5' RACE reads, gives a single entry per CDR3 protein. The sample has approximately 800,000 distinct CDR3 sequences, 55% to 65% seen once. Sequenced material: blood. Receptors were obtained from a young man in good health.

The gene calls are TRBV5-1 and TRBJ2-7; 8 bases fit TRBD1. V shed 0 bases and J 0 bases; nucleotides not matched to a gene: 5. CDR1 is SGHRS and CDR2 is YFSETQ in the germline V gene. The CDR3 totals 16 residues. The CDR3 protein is CASSLAGTGNSYEQYF. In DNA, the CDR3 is TGCGCCAGCAGCTTGGCCGGGACAGGTAACTCCTACGAGCAGTACTTC.

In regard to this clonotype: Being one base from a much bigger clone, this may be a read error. The CDR3 loop is CASQWGSNQPRHF. The CDR3 region has the DNA TGTGCCAGCCAGTGGGGATCCAATCAGCCCCGGCATTTT. V and J are TRBV12-3 or TRBV12-4 and TRBJ1-5; no reliable D call. The CDR3 is 13 residues long.

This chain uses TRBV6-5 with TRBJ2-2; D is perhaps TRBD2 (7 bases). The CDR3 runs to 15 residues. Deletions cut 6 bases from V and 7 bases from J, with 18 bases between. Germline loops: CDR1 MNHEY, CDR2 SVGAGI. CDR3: CASSPPGGGSGELFF. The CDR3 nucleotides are TGTGCCAGCAGCCCCCCGGGGGGCGGGAGCGGGGAGCTGTTTTTT.

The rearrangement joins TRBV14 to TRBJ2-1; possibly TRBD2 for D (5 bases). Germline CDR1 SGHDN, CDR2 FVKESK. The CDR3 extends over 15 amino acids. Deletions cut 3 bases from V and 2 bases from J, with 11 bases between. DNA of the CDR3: TGTGCCAGCAGCCACGACATGACTACCTACAATGAGCAGTTCTTC. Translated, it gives CASSHDMTTYNEQFF.

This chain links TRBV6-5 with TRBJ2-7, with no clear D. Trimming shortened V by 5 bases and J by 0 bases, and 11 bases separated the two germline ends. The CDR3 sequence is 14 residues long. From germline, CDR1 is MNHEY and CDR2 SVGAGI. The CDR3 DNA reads TGTGCCAGCAGTCCCAGCAGGCCCTCCTACGAGCAGTACTTC. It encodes CASSPSRPSYEQYF.

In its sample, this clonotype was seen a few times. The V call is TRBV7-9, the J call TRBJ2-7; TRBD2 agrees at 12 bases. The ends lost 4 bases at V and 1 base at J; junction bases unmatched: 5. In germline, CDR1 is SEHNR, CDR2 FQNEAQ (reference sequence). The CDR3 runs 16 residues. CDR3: CASSSQTSGGSYEQYF. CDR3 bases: TGTGCCAGCAGCTCCCAAACTAGCGGGGGGTCCTACGAGCAGTACTTC.